This T cell receptor (beta chain) originates from a study of blood T cell repertoires in COVID-19. Study-level background: The samples span acute and convalescent COVID-19 from the United States, Italy and Spain.

The CDR3 runs to 11 residues. The protocol was immunoSEQ multiplex PCR, while the TCRdb copy is restricted to in-frame clones and leaves out a portion. The sample consists of some 100,000 clones, 80% of them appearing once. There are a few counts of this clone. This clonotype originated in a human donor in a cohort sampled during active COVID-19. The rearrangement links TRBV12-2 to TRBJ1-2. TRBV12-2 is designated a pseudogene. Sample: peripheral blood. CDR3 nucleotides: TGTGCAAGTCGCTTAGTTCTGTGCTACACCTTC. Its protein is CASRLVLCYTF.